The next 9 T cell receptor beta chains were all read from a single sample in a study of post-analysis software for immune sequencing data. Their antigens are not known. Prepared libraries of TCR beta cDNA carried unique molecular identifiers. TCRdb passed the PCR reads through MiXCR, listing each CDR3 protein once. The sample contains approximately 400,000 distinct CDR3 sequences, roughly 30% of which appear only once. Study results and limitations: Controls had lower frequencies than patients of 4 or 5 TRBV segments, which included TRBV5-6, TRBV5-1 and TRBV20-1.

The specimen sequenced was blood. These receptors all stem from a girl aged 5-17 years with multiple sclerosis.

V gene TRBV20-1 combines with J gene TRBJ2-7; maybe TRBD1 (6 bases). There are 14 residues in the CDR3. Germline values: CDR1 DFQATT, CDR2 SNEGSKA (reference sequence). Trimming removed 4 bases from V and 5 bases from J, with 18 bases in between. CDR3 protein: CSATDSDPQNEQYF. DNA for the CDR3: TGCAGTGCTACGGACAGTGACCCTCAGAACGAGCAGTACTTC.

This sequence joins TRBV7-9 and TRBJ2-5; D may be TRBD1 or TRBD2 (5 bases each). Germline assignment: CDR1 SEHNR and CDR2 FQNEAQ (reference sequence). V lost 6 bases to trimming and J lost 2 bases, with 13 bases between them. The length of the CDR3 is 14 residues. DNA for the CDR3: TGTGCCAGCAGAGAAGGGACGGTGCAAGAGACCCAGTACTTC. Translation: CASREGTVQETQYF.

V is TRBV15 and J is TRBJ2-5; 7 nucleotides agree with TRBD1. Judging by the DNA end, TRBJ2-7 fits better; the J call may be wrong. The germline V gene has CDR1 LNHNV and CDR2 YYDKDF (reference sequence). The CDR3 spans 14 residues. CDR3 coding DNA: TGTGCCACCAGCAGCAATAGACAGGGTTACGAGCAGTACTTC. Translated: CATSSNRQGYEQYF.

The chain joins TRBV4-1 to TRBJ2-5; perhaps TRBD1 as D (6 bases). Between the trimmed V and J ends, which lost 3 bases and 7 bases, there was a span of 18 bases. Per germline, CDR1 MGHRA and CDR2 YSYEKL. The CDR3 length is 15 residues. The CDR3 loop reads CASSQRTAPVGTQYF. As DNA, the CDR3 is TGCGCCAGCAGCCAGCGGACAGCACCTGTGGGGACCCAGTACTTC.

The chain's CDR3 is CASSLAGGQLYEQYF. The CDR3 region has the DNA TGTGCCAGCAGCTTAGCGGGGGGCCAACTCTACGAGCAGTACTTC. The chain carries TRBV7-2 and TRBJ2-5, with D perhaps assigned TRBD1 or TRBD2 (6 bases each). The J call may be in error: the DNA end matches TRBJ2-7 better. CDR1 and CDR2 (germline): SGHTA, FQGNSA. CDR3 length: 15 amino acids.

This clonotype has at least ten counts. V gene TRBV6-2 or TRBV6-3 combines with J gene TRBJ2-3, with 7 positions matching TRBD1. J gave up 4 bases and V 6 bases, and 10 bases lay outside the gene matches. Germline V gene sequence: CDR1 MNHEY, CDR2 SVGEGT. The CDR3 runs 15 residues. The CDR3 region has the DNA TGTGCCAGCAGACAGGGGAAAAAGAGGGCAGATACGCAGTATTTT. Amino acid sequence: CASRQGKKRADTQYF.

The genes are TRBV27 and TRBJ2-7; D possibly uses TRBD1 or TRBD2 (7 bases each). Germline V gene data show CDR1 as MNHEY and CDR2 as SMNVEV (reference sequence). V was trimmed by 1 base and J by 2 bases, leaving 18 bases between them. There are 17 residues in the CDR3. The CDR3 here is CASSLLYRGLPTYEQYF. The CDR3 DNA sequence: TGTGCCAGCAGTTTATTATACAGGGGACTACCTACCTACGAGCAGTACTTC.

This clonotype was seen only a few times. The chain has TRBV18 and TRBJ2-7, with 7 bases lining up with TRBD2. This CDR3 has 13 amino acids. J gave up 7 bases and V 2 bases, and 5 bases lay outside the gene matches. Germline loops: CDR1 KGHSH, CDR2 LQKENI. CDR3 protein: CASSPTPGGEQYF. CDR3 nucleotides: TGTGCCAGCTCACCAACCCCCGGGGGGGAGCAGTACTTC.

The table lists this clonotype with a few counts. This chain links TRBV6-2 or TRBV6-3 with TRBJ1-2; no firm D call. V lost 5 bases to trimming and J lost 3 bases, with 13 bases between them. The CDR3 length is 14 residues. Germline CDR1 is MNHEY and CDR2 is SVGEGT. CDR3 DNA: TGTGCCAGCAGTCTTGCTGGCGGCTACTATGGCTACACCTTC. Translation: CASSLAGGYYGYTF.